Included here is one T cell receptor (beta chain) sequence, with context. Its cognate antigen is unknown. The V segment lost 1 base and the J segment 0 bases; nucleotides outside the gene matches: 8. The germline gives CDR1 SQVTM, CDR2 ANQGSEA. This CDR3 has 17 residues. This specimen comes from a study of cytomegalovirus exposure and HLA in healthy donors. Findings and caveats of the study: Sequencing had likely introduced a cluster of highly shared sequence variants as an artifact.

It was with 60 Vbeta and 13 Jbeta primers that the PCR ran. The protocol was immunoSEQ multiplex PCR, while the TCRdb copy is restricted to in-frame clones and leaves out a portion. Here the sample spans about 170,000 clones, about 80% being singletons. V usage is TRBV29-1 and J usage is TRBJ2-7; TRBD2 agrees at 11 bases. The sample was PBMCs. The sequence came from a woman aged 45 to 65 in good health and CMV-seropositive. CDR3: CSVEGTSGRGSSYEQYF. The CDR3 bases are TGCAGCGTTGAAGGGACTAGCGGGCGGGGAAGCTCCTACGAGCAGTACTTC.